The table lists the clone carrying this TCR beta chain with many counts. This sample is part of a study of T cells in Graves' hyperthyroidism and ophthalmopathy. The hyperthyroidism patients had all been newly diagnosed, and their disease duration was under 2 months. Their ages ranged from 18 to 65 years. What was amplified from RNA transcripts were TCR beta CDR3 regions. With the HTBI primer set, the TCR CDR3 went through a first round of RT-PCR. TCRdb used MiXCR to reprocess the multiplex PCR reads, holding one entry per CDR3 protein. The sample consists of roughly 200,000 distinct CDR3 sequences, about a sixth of them appearing once. CDR1 SGHDN and CDR2 FVKESK come from the germline V gene. The CDR3 sequence is 17 residues long. V gave up 0 bases and J gave up 6 bases; unmatched junction bases: 6.

The receptor was derived from a woman in her 50s with Graves' hyperthyroidism. The sample taken for sequencing was blood. V usage is TRBV14 and J usage is TRBJ2-1, with 12 bases that match TRBD2. CDR3 in amino acids: CASSQDLAGGPGNEQFF. DNA of the CDR3: TGTGCCAGCAGCCAAGATCTAGCGGGAGGGCCGGGCAATGAGCAGTTCTTC. Filled out from reference TRBV14 and TRBJ2-1, the complete variable domain reads EAGVTQFPSHSVIEKGQTVTLRCDPISGHDNLYWYRRVMGKEIKFLLHFVKESKQDESGMPNNRFLAERTGGTYSTLKVQPAELEDSGVYFCASSQDLAGGPGNEQFFGPGTRLTVL.